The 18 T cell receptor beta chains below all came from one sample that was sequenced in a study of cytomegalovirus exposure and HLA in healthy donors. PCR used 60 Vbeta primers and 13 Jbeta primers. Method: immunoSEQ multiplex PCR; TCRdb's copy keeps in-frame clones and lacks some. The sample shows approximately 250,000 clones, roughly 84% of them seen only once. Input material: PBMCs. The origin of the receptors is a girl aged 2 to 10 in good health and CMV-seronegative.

Here the CDR3 reads CASSYMGGFSIQYF. The CDR3 nucleotides are TGTGCCAGCAGTTACATGGGAGGGTTCAGCATTCAGTACTTC. The genes are TRBV6-6 and TRBJ2-4; TRBD2 matches at 7 bases. Germline V gene sequence: CDR1 MNHNY, CDR2 SVGAGI (reference sequence). CDR3 length equals 14 residues. The V gene end was trimmed by 2 bases and the J gene end by 9 bases; junction bases not matched to a gene: 7.

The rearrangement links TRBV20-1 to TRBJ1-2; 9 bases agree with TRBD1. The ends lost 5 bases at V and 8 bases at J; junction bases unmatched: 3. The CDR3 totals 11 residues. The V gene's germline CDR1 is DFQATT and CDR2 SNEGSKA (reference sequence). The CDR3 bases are TGCAGTGCTCTGGGACAGGGAGGCTACACCTTC. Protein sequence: CSALGQGGYTF.

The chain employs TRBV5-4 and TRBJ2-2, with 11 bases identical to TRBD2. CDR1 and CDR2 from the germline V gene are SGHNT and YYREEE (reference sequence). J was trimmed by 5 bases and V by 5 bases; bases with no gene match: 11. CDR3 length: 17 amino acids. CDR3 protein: CASRFGGASGRTGELFF. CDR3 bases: TGTGCCAGCAGATTTGGAGGGGCTAGCGGGAGGACCGGGGAGCTGTTTTTT.

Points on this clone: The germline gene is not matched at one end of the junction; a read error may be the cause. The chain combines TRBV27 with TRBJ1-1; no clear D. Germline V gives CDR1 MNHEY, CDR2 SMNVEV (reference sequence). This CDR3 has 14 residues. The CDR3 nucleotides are TGTGCCAGTAGTTTCGCAGTCGAGGCCACTGAAGCTTTCTTT. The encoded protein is CASSFAVEATEAFF.

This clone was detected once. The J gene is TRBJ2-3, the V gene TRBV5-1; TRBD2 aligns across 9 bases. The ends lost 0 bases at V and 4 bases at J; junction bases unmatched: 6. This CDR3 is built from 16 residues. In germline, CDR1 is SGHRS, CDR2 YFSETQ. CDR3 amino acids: CASSLGLAESSDTQYF. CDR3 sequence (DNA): TGCGCCAGCAGCTTGGGACTAGCGGAGTCTTCAGATACGCAGTATTTT. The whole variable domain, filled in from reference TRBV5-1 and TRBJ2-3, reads KAGVTQTPRYLIKTRGQQVTLSCSPISGHRSVSWYQQTPGQGLQFLFEYFSETQRNKGNFPGRFSGRQFSNSRSEMNVSTLELGDSALYLCASSLGLAESSDTQYFGPGTRLTVL.

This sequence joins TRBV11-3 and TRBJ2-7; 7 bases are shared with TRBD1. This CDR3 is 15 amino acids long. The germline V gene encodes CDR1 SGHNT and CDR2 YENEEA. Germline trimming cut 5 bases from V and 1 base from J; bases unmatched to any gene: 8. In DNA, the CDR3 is TGTGCCAGCAGCACAGGACAGGTGCCATCCTACGAGCAGTACTTC. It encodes CASSTGQVPSYEQYF.

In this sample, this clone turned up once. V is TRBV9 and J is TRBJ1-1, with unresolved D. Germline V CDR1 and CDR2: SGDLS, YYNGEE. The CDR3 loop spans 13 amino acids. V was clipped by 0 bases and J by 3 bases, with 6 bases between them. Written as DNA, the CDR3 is TGTGCCAGCAGCGTAGGGGCCCACACTGAAGCTTTCTTT. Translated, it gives CASSVGAHTEAFF.

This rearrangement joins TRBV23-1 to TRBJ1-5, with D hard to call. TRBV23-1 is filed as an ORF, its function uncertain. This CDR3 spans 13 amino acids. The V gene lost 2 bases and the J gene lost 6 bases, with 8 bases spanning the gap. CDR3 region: CASSQNSRQPQHF. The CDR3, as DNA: TGCGCCAGCAGTCAAAACAGCCGTCAGCCCCAGCATTTT.

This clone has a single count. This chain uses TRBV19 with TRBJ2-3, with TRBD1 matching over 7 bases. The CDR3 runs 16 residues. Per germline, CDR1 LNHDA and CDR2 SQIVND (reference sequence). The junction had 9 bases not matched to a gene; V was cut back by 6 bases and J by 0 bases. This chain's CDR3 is CASSPTGTASTDTQYF. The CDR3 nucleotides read TGTGCCAGTAGCCCCACCGGGACAGCTAGCACAGATACGCAGTATTTT.

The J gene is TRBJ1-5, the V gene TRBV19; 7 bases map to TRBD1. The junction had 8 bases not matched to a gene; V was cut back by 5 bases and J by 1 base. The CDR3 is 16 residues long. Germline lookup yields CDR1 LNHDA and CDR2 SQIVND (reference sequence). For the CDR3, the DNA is TGTGCCAGTAGTCAAGGGGGCCGGCGGAGCAATCAGCCCCAGCATTTT. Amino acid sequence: CASSQGGRRSNQPQHF. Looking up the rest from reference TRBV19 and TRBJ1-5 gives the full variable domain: DGGITQSPKYLFRKEGQNVTLSCEQNLNHDAMYWYRQDPGQGLRLIYYSQIVNDFQKGDIAEGYSVSREKKESFPLTVTSAQKNPTAFYLCASSQGGRRSNQPQHFGDGTRLSIL.

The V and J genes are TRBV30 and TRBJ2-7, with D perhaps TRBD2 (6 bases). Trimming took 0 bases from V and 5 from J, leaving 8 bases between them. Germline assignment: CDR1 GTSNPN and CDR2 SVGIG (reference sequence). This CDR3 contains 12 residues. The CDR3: CAWSVGGHEQYF. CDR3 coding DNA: TGTGCCTGGAGTGTCGGGGGTCACGAGCAGTACTTC.

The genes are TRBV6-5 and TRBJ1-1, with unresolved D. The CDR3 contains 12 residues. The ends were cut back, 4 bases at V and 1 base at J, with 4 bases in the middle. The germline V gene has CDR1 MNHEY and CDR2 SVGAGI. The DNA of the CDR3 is TGTGCCAGCAGTTCTACGAACACTGAAGCTTTCTTT. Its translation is CASSSTNTEAFF.

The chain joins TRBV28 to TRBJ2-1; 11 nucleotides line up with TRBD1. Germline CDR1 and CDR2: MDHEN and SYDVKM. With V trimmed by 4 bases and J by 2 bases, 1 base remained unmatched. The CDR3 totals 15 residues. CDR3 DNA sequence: TGTGCCAGCAGTTCGGGACAGGGGGCCTACAATGAGCAGTTCTTC. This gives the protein CASSSGQGAYNEQFF.

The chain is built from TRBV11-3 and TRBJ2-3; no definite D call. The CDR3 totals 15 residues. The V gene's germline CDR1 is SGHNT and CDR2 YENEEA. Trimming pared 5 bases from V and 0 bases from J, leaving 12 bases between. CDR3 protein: CASSETPYSTDTQYF. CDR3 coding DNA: TGTGCCAGCAGCGAAACCCCCTATAGCACAGATACGCAGTATTTT.

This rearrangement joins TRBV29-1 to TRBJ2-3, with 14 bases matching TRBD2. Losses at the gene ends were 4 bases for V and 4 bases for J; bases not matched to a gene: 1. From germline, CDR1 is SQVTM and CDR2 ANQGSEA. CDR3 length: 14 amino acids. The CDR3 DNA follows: TGCAGCGTTGGACTAGCGGGAGGGCCAGATACGCAGTATTTT. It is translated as CSVGLAGGPDTQYF.

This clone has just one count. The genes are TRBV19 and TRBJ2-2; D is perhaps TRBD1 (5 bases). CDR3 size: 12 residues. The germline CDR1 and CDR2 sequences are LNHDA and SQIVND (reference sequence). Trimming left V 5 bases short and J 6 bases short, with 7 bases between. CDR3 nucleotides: TGTGCCAGTAGTCCCAGGGCCGGGGAGCTGTTTTTT. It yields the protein CASSPRAGELFF.

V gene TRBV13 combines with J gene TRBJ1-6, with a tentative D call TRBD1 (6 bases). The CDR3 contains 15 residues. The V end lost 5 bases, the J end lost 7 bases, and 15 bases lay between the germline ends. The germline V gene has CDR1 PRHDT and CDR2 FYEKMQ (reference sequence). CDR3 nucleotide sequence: TGTGCCAGCAGCGTCTCCAGGGGCCGGAATTCACCCCTCCACTTT. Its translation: CASSVSRGRNSPLHF.

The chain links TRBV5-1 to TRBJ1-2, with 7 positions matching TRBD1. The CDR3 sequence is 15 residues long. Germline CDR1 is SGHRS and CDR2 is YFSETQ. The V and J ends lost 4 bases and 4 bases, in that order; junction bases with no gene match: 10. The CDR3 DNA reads TGCGCCAGCAGCCCAGACAGGGACGTTAGCTATGGCTACACCTTC. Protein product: CASSPDRDVSYGYTF.